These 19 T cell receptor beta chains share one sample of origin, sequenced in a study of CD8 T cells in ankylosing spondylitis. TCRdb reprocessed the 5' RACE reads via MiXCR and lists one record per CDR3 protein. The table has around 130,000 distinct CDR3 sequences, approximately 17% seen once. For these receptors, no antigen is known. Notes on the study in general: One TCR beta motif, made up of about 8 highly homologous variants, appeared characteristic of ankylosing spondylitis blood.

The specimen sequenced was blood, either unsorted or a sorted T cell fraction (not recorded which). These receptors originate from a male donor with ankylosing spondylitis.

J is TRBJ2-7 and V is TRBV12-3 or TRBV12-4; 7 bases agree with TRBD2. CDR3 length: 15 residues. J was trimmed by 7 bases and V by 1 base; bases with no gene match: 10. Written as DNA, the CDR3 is TGTGCCAGCAGTTTAGGTTCTAGCGGAATTTTTGAGCAGTACTTC. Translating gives CASSLGSSGIFEQYF.

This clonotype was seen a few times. CDR3 DNA: TGTGCCACCAACGAACAGGGGGTCTCCTACAATGAGCAGTTCTTC. Its translation is CATNEQGVSYNEQFF. The chain employs TRBV5-6 and TRBJ2-1, with 8 bases aligning to TRBD1. CDR1 SGHDT and CDR2 YYEEEE come from the germline V gene. There are 15 residues in the CDR3. The trim removed 9 bases at V and 0 bases at J, leaving 8 bases unmatched. The full variable domain, rest sourced from reference TRBV5-6 and TRBJ2-1, is DAGVTQSPTHLIKTRGQQVTLRCSPKSGHDTVSWYQQALGQGPQFIFQYYEEEERQRGNFPDRFSGHQFPNYSSELNVNALLLGDSALYLCATNEQGVSYNEQFFGPGTRLTVL.

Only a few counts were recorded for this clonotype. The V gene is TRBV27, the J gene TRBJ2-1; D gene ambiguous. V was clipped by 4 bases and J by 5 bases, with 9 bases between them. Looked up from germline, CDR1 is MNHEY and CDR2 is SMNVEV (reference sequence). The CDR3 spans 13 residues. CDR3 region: CASSWARNNEQFF. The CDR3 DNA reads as TGTGCCAGCAGTTGGGCACGGAACAATGAGCAGTTCTTC.

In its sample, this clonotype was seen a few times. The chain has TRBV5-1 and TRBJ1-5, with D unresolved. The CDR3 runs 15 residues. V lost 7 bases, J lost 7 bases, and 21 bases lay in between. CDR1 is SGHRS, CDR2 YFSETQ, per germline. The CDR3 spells CASAPEPGYGQPQHF. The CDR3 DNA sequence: TGCGCCAGCGCCCCAGAGCCGGGATATGGGCAGCCCCAGCATTTT. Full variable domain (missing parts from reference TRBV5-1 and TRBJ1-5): KAGVTQTPRYLIKTRGQQVTLSCSPISGHRSVSWYQQTPGQGLQFLFEYFSETQRNKGNFPGRFSGRQFSNSRSEMNVSTLELGDSALYLCASAPEPGYGQPQHFGDGTRLSIL.

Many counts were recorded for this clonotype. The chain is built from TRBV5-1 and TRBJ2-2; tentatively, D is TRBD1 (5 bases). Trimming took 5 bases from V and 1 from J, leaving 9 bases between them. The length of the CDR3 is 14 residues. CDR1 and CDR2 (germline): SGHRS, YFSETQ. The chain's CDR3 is CASRPDRNTGELFF. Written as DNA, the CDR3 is TGCGCCAGCAGACCAGACAGGAACACCGGGGAGCTGTTTTTT.

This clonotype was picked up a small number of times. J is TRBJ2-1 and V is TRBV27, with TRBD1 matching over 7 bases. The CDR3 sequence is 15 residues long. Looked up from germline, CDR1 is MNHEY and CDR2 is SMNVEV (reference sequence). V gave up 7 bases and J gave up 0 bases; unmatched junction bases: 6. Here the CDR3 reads CASNPRDSSYNEQFF. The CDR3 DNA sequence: TGTGCCAGCAACCCCAGGGACAGCTCCTACAATGAGCAGTTCTTC.

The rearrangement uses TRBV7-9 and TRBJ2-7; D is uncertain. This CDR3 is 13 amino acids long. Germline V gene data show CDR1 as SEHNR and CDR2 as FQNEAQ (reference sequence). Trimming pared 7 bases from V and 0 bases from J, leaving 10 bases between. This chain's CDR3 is CASTELISYEQYF. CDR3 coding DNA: TGTGCCAGCACCGAACTGATCTCCTACGAGCAGTACTTC.

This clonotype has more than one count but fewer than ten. The CDR3 nucleotides are TGTGCCAGCAGTCGTGTATTTCAGGGGCGCGACGAGCAGTACTTC. The encoded protein is CASSRVFQGRDEQYF. This chain links TRBV14 with TRBJ2-7; tentatively, D is TRBD1 (6 bases). From germline, CDR1 is SGHDN and CDR2 FVKESK. Trimming took 6 bases from V and 5 from J, leaving 20 bases between them. CDR3 length: 15 amino acids. Using reference TRBV14 and TRBJ2-7 for the parts outside the CDR3, the full variable domain is EAGVTQFPSHSVIEKGQTVTLRCDPISGHDNLYWYRRVMGKEIKFLLHFVKESKQDESGMPNNRFLAERTGGTYSTLKVQPAELEDSGVYFCASSRVFQGRDEQYFGPGTRLTVT.

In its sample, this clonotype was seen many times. The DNA of the CDR3 is TGCGCCAGCAGCATCCCGGACAGCTCCTACGAGCAGTACTTC. Protein: CASSIPDSSYEQYF. V gene TRBV5-1 combines with J gene TRBJ2-7, with TRBD1 as a possible D gene (6 bases). The ends were cut back, 4 bases at V and 0 bases at J, with 11 bases in the middle. Germline CDR1 SGHRS, CDR2 YFSETQ. The CDR3 sequence is 14 residues long. The full variable domain, its missing parts supplied by reference TRBV5-1 and TRBJ2-7, is KAGVTQTPRYLIKTRGQQVTLSCSPISGHRSVSWYQQTPGQGLQFLFEYFSETQRNKGNFPGRFSGRQFSNSRSEMNVSTLELGDSALYLCASSIPDSSYEQYFGPGTRLTVT.

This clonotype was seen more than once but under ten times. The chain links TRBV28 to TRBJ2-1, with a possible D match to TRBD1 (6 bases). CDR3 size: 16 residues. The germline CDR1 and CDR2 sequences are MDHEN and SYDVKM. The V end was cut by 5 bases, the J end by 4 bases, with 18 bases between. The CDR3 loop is CASSRTGLARYNEQFF. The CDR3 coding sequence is TGTGCCAGCAGTCGTACAGGGTTAGCGAGATACAATGAGCAGTTCTTC. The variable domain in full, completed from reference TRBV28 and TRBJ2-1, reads DVKVTQSSRYLVKRTGEKVFLECVQDMDHENMFWYRQDPGLGLRLIYFSYDVKMKEKGDIPEGYSVSREKKERFSLILESASTNQTSMYLCASSRTGLARYNEQFFGPGTRLTVL.

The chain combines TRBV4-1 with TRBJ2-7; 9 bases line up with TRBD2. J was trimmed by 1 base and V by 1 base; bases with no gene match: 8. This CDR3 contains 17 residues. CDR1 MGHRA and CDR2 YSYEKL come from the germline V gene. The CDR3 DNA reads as TGCGCCAGCAGCCAAGTGGCGGGAGGGCCGATATCCTACGAGCAGTACTTC. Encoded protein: CASSQVAGGPISYEQYF.

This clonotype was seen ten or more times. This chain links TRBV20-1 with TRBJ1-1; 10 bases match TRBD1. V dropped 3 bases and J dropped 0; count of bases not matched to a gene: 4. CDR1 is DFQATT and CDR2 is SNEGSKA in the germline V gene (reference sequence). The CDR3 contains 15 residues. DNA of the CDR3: TGCAGTGCTAGTCCCGGGACAGGGGTGAACACTGAAGCTTTCTTT. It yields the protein CSASPGTGVNTEAFF.

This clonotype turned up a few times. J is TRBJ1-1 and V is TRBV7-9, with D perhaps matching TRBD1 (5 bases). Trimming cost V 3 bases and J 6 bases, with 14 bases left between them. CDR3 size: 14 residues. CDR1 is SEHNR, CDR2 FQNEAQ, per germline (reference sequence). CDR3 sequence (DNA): TGTGCCAGCAGCTTCGGGACGGGAATATCTGAAGCTTTCTTT. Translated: CASSFGTGISEAFF.

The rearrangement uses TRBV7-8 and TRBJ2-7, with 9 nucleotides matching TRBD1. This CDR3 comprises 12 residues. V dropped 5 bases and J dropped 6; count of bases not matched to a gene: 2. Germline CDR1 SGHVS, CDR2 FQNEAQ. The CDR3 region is CASSLDRGEQYF. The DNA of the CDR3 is TGTGCCAGCAGCCTGGACAGGGGCGAGCAGTACTTC.

CDR3 nucleotide sequence: TGTGCCAGCAGAACGACAGATAACTATGGCTACACCTTC. Its protein is CASRTTDNYGYTF. The chain uses TRBV28 and TRBJ1-2, with D maybe TRBD1 (5 bases). Germline V lookup: CDR1 MDHEN, CDR2 SYDVKM. The ends were cut back, 6 bases at V and 1 base at J, with 9 bases in the middle. The CDR3 extends over 13 amino acids.

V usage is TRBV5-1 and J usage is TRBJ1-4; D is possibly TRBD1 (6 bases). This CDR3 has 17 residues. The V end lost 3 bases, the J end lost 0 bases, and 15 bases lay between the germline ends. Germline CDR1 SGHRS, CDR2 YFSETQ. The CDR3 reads CASSSGAGPTTNEKLFF. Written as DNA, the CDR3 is TGCGCCAGCAGCTCAGGGGCAGGACCTACAACTAATGAAAAACTGTTTTTT.

CDR3 loop: CASSSMGELAFF. The DNA for the CDR3 is TGTGCCAGCAGTTCAATGGGGGAGCTGGCTTTCTTT. V and J are TRBV27 and TRBJ1-1; tentative D call: TRBD1 (5 bases). Trimming removed 4 bases at V and 11 bases at J, with 14 bases between. CDR1 is MNHEY, CDR2 SMNVEV, per germline (reference sequence). The CDR3 consists of 12 residues.

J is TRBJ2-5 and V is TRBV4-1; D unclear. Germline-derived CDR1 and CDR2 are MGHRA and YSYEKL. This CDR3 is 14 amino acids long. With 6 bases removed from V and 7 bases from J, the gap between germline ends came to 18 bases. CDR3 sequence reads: CASSLAGPAMTQYF. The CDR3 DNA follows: TGCGCCAGCAGTCTTGCCGGGCCGGCCATGACCCAGTACTTC.

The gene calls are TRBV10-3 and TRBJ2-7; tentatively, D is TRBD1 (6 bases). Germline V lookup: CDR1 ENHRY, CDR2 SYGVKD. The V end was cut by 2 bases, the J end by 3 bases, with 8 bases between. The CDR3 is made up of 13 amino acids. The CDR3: CAISEGQFYEQYF. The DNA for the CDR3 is TGTGCCATCAGTGAGGGACAGTTCTACGAGCAGTACTTC.